This passage covers 29 T cell receptor beta chains from one sample sequenced in a study of T cell repertoires in cytomegalovirus infection. These receptors' antigens are unknown. TCRdb used MiXCR to reprocess the reads, holding one entry per CDR3 protein. The profile shows 650,000 to 900,000 distinct CDR3 sequences, almost 30% of them singletons. Sequencing used cultured CD8+ T cells from PBMCs, obtained from culture after CMV antigen stimulation. The receptors were gathered from a human donor in good health (CMV status not recorded). Some clones in this sample may be carry-over from other donors' samples.

The V and J genes are TRBV20-1 and TRBJ2-1; D is unresolved. The germline V gene encodes CDR1 DFQATT and CDR2 SNEGSKA (reference sequence). Trimming took off 3 bases at V and 4 bases at J, with 7 bases between the two ends. This CDR3 has 12 residues. The CDR3 protein is CSARKVYNEQFF. The CDR3 DNA is TGCAGTGCTAGGAAGGTTTACAATGAGCAGTTCTTC.

This sequence joins TRBV20-1 and TRBJ1-1; TRBD1 aligns across 7 bases. Trimming removed 6 bases from V and 6 bases from J; junction bases left unmatched: 10. This CDR3 is built from 13 residues. The germline V gene has CDR1 DFQATT and CDR2 SNEGSKA (reference sequence). The CDR3, as DNA: TGCAGTGCGAGGCCAGGACAGGAGGCTGAAGCTTTCTTT. Translating it yields CSARPGQEAEAFF.

This clonotype has only one observation. The rearrangement uses TRBV27 and TRBJ2-7; the match to TRBD2 covers 12 bases. The CDR3 consists of 15 residues. With 6 bases clipped from V and 3 bases from J, the junction kept 6 bases outside the gene matches. From germline, CDR1 is MNHEY and CDR2 SMNVEV (reference sequence). CDR3 residues: CASSQLAGGSYEQYF. Written as DNA, the CDR3 is TGTGCCAGCAGCCAACTAGCGGGGGGAAGCTACGAGCAGTACTTC.

This chain connects TRBV12-3 or TRBV12-4 to TRBJ2-7; no reliable D call. The V gene lost 4 bases and the J gene lost 2 bases, with 9 bases spanning the gap. This CDR3 spans 13 amino acids. Here the CDR3 reads CASSSSIPYEQYF. The CDR3 DNA sequence: TGTGCCAGCAGTTCTTCCATTCCCTACGAGCAGTACTTC.

This chain uses TRBV7-9 with TRBJ2-7; D ambiguous. Germline assignment: CDR1 SEHNR and CDR2 FQNEAQ (reference sequence). Trimming stripped 5 bases from V and 1 base from J, with 12 bases between. This CDR3 is 14 amino acids long. The CDR3 reads CASSHEQISYEQYV. CDR3 nucleotides: TGTGCCAGCAGCCACGAACAAATATCCTACGAGCAGTACGTC.

This clonotype showed up just a few times. This sequence joins TRBV10-3 and TRBJ2-3, with D possibly TRBD1 on 6 matching bases. Germline CDR1 and CDR2: ENHRY and SYGVKD. Between the trimmed V and J ends, which lost 10 bases and 1 base, there was a span of 9 bases. The CDR3 contains 12 residues. The CDR3 DNA sequence: TGTGCCACCTGGACAGGCACAGATACGCAGTATTTT. This sequence encodes CATWTGTDTQYF.

This clonotype was detected many times. The junction shows a germline mismatch at one end, possibly a read error. The rearrangement joins TRBV5-1 to TRBJ2-1; 12 nucleotides agree with TRBD2. The V gene's germline CDR1 is SGHRS and CDR2 YFSETQ. The CDR3 length is 16 residues. CDR3 DNA sequence: TGTGCCAGCAGTTTTCTAGCGGGGGGGGCCTACAATGAGCAGTTCTTC. Protein product: CASSFLAGGAYNEQFF. Variable domain in full (rest from reference TRBV5-1 and TRBJ2-1): KAGVTQTPRYLIKTRGQQVTLSCSPISGHRSVSWYQQTPGQGLQFLFEYFSETQRNKGNFPGRFSGRQFSNSRSEMNVSTLELGDSALYLCASSFLAGGAYNEQFFGPGTRLTVL.

This clonotype was seen more than once but under ten times. The rearrangement uses TRBV6-2 or TRBV6-3 and TRBJ1-1; D might be TRBD1 (5 bases). CDR1 MNHEY and CDR2 SVGEGT come from the germline V gene. The length of the CDR3 is 17 residues. Trimming cost V 5 bases and J 1 base, with 20 bases left between them. The CDR3 region has the DNA TGTGCCAGCAGTAGCTCCGGGACCCCTCGAGGGAACACTGAAGCTTTCTTT. Translation: CASSSSGTPRGNTEAFF.

The chain links TRBV4-3 to TRBJ2-5, with 13 bases identical to TRBD2. The V gene end was trimmed by 3 bases and the J gene end by 3 bases; junction bases not matched to a gene: 10. There are 18 residues in the CDR3. The germline CDR1 and CDR2 sequences are LGHNA and YSLEER. The DNA of the CDR3 is TGCGCCAGCAGCCACGCCTACCCCGGACTAGCGGGGGAAGAGACCCAGTACTTC. It translates to CASSHAYPGLAGEETQYF.

This clonotype showed up just a few times. The V and J genes are TRBV14 and TRBJ2-3; D gene uncertain. CDR1 and CDR2 from the germline V gene are SGHDN and FVKESK. V lost 1 base, J lost 8 bases, and 4 bases lay in between. This CDR3 spans 11 amino acids. As DNA, the CDR3 is TGTGCCAGCAGCCAAGGGGGTACGCAGTATTTT. Protein: CASSQGGTQYF.

A few counts support this clonotype. V gene TRBV6-6 combines with J gene TRBJ2-2, with D perhaps matching TRBD1 (6 bases). V was pared by 7 bases and J by 5 bases, with 20 bases between. The length of the CDR3 is 16 residues. The germline V gene has CDR1 MNHNY and CDR2 SVGAGI (reference sequence). The CDR3 DNA is TGTGCCAGCATTGACGCAGACAGGTTAAGGACCGGGGAGCTGTTTTTT. It specifies CASIDADRLRTGELFF.

J is TRBJ2-1 and V is TRBV27, with D possibly TRBD1 on 6 matching bases. The ends were cut back, 5 bases at V and 2 bases at J, with 13 bases in the middle. The CDR3 extends over 15 amino acids. Per germline, CDR1 MNHEY and CDR2 SMNVEV (reference sequence). The CDR3: CASSPDSPPYNEQFF. The DNA for the CDR3 is TGTGCCAGCAGTCCGGACAGTCCCCCCTACAATGAGCAGTTCTTC.

The J gene is TRBJ2-2, the V gene TRBV13; the D gene is possibly TRBD1 (6 bases). V was shortened by 6 bases and J by 4 bases, with 21 bases between the two germline ends. Per the germline V gene, CDR1 is PRHDT and CDR2 is FYEKMQ (reference sequence). The CDR3 has 17 amino acids. CDR3 region: CASSYIQGPLPTGELFF. The DNA of the CDR3 is TGTGCCAGCAGTTACATACAGGGACCCCTGCCCACCGGGGAGCTGTTTTTT.

This clonotype was counted a few times. This chain joins TRBV4-3 and TRBJ2-2; 12 bases agree with TRBD2. The J segment lost 4 bases and the V segment lost 2 bases, leaving 11 bases of the junction unmatched. Germline CDR1 is LGHNA and CDR2 is YSLEER. The CDR3 runs to 19 residues. The CDR3 DNA sequence: TGCGCCAGCAGCCAATTTCTAGCGGGGGGGCCAGAGAGCACCGGGGAGCTGTTTTTT. Protein product: CASSQFLAGGPESTGELFF.

J is TRBJ2-1 and V is TRBV3-1, with D unclear. CDR1 LGHDT and CDR2 YNNKEL come from the germline V gene (reference sequence). V lost 1 base and J lost 6, with 4 bases in between. The CDR3 totals 12 residues. Here the CDR3 DNA reads TGTGCCAGCAGCCAAGTACTCAATGAGCAGTTCTTC. Protein product: CASSQVLNEQFF.

The chain employs TRBV20-1 and TRBJ1-6; no definite D call. Trimming shortened V by 6 bases and J by 7 bases, and 13 bases separated the two germline ends. Germline CDR1 is DFQATT and CDR2 is SNEGSKA (reference sequence). The CDR3 consists of 13 residues. The CDR3 DNA sequence: TGCAGTGCCCGATCTCTTTACAATTCACCCCTCCACTTT. It codes for CSARSLYNSPLHF.

This clonotype was counted between two and nine times. The chain joins TRBV7-6 to TRBJ1-6, with 8 bases fitting TRBD1. V dropped 6 bases and J dropped 6; count of bases not matched to a gene: 7. The CDR3 loop spans 15 amino acids. Germline CDR1 is SGHVS and CDR2 is FNYEAQ. This chain's CDR3 is CASSLTGDLNSPLHF. For the CDR3, the DNA is TGTGCCAGCAGTTTGACAGGGGATCTTAATTCACCCCTCCACTTT.

This clonotype has only one observation. V is TRBV29-1 and J is TRBJ2-1; D unresolved. CDR1 is SQVTM and CDR2 is ANQGSEA in the germline V gene. With 4 bases removed from V and 6 bases from J, the gap between germline ends came to 4 bases. The CDR3 extends over 10 amino acids. In DNA, the CDR3 is TGCAGCGTTGGTTCCAATGAGCAGTTCTTC. It specifies CSVGSNEQFF.

The chain couples TRBV20-1 to TRBJ2-3; 8 positions agree with TRBD2. After removal of 3 bases from V and 2 bases from J, the junction contained 22 bases not matched to a gene. CDR1 and CDR2 from the germline V gene are DFQATT and SNEGSKA (reference sequence). This CDR3 is built from 20 residues. The CDR3 spells CSASPPGGLTWVAHTDTQYF. CDR3 coding DNA: TGCAGTGCTAGTCCTCCGGGGGGGTTAACGTGGGTCGCACACACAGATACGCAGTATTTT.

This clonotype has only a few counts. This chain links TRBV7-2 with TRBJ1-1; a possible D gene is TRBD1 (6 bases). CDR1 SGHTA and CDR2 FQGNSA come from the germline V gene. The CDR3 contains 13 residues. V lost 5 bases to trimming and J lost 6 bases, with 13 bases between them. CDR3 nucleotide sequence: TGTGCCAGCAGCAGGAGGGACATCGCTGAAGCTTTCTTT. This gives the protein CASSRRDIAEAFF.

This clonotype was seen a few times. The V call is TRBV9, the J call TRBJ2-1, with D maybe TRBD2 (7 bases). Per the germline V gene, CDR1 is SGDLS and CDR2 is YYNGEE. The CDR3 length is 16 residues. V lost 4 bases and J 7 bases, leaving 21 bases between the germline ends. The CDR3 nucleotides are TGTGCCAGCAGCCCTACCGGGGGAGCGGGGACAAATGAGCAGTTCTTC. It specifies CASSPTGGAGTNEQFF.

In its sample, this clonotype was seen many times. The chain uses TRBV7-6 and TRBJ2-3; D might be TRBD1 (5 bases). Trimming left V 7 bases short and J 1 base short, with 12 bases between. CDR3 length: 14 residues. Germline loops: CDR1 SGHVS, CDR2 FNYEAQ. The CDR3 region has the DNA TGTGCCAGCACCCCAGGGTCTGGCACAGATACGCAGTATTTT. Its protein is CASTPGSGTDTQYF.

This clonotype was counted a single time. The genes are TRBV5-1 and TRBJ2-1, with a weak D call TRBD2 (6 bases). The V end was cut by 0 bases, the J end by 15 bases, with 10 bases between. The CDR3 is 11 amino acids. From germline, CDR1 is SGHRS and CDR2 YFSETQ. CDR3 DNA: TGCGCCAGCAGCTTGGGGGGGGAAAGGTTCTTC. Amino acids: CASSLGGERFF.

This clonotype was counted between two and nine times. The chain couples TRBV7-9 to TRBJ2-5; 11 nucleotides agree with TRBD2. Germline values: CDR1 SEHNR, CDR2 FQNEAQ (reference sequence). The CDR3 contains 13 residues. The J segment lost 2 bases and the V segment lost 8 bases, leaving 1 base of the junction unmatched. The CDR3 nucleotides are TGTGCCAGCGGGACTAGCGGTCAAGAGACCCAGTACTTC. Protein product: CASGTSGQETQYF.

The rearrangement joins TRBV7-9 to TRBJ2-5; tentative D call: TRBD1 (5 bases). Per the germline V gene, CDR1 is SEHNR and CDR2 is FQNEAQ (reference sequence). The CDR3 length is 15 residues. The V end was cut by 5 bases, the J end by 2 bases, with 15 bases between. CDR3 nucleotides: TGTGCCAGCAGCCCACCGGGCCAGGGACAAGAGACCCAGTACTTC. This gives the protein CASSPPGQGQETQYF.

The rearrangement uses TRBV19 and TRBJ1-1; D gene ambiguous. Germline assignment: CDR1 LNHDA and CDR2 SQIVND (reference sequence). Between the trimmed V and J ends, which lost 5 bases and 0 bases, there was a span of 7 bases. The CDR3 sequence is 13 residues long. CDR3 sequence: CASSEHMNTEAFF. As DNA, the CDR3 is TGTGCCAGTAGTGAACACATGAACACTGAAGCTTTCTTT.

The chain carries TRBV5-8 and TRBJ1-2; D is unclear. Germline V lookup: CDR1 SGHTS, CDR2 YDEGEE. This CDR3 has 10 amino acids. Deletions cut 4 bases from V and 7 bases from J, with 5 bases between. This CDR3 is CASSNGGYTF. CDR3 DNA: TGTGCCAGCAGCAACGGTGGCTACACCTTC.

This clonotype was found many times. The chain carries TRBV7-6 and TRBJ1-1, with D unclear. Germline CDR1 SGHVS, CDR2 FNYEAQ. The V gene lost 5 bases and the J gene lost 4 bases, with 11 bases spanning the gap. This CDR3 region has 13 residues. As DNA, the CDR3 is TGTGCCAGCAGCCCTGAGTCGGGCACTGAAGCTTTCTTT. Amino acid sequence: CASSPESGTEAFF.

This clonotype was counted many times. The chain has TRBV7-2 and TRBJ2-3, with TRBD2 matching over 7 bases. CDR1 SGHTA and CDR2 FQGNSA come from the germline V gene. This CDR3 is built from 15 residues. J gave up 2 bases and V 5 bases, and 7 bases lay outside the gene matches. CDR3 sequence (DNA): TGTGCCAGCAGCCCCTGGGGGGGGGACACAGATACGCAGTATTTT. Amino acid sequence: CASSPWGGDTDTQYF.